These 18 T cell receptor beta chains were sequenced from one sample in a study of glioma-infiltrating T cells after dendritic cell vaccination. The protocol was immunoSEQ multiplex PCR, while the TCRdb copy is restricted to in-frame clones and leaves out a portion. The table lists about 82,000 clones, around 90% of them singletons. Source: blood, taken before dendritic cell vaccination. These receptors all stem from a human donor with glioblastoma.

This clone was counted between two and nine times. The V and J genes are TRBV15 and TRBJ1-3; D possibly corresponds to TRBD1 (5 bases). V was shortened by 0 bases and J by 0 bases, with 15 bases between the two germline ends. Germline CDR1 and CDR2: LNHNV and YYDKDF (reference sequence). The CDR3 contains 18 residues. The CDR3 DNA is TGTGCCACCAGCAGAGAGGAGCCCGCAGACAGCTCTGGAAACACCATATATTTT. Residues: CATSREEPADSSGNTIYF.

This rearrangement joins TRBV28 to TRBJ1-1; D may be TRBD1 (6 bases). Trimming cost V 5 bases and J 4 bases, with 14 bases left between them. The CDR3 spans 14 residues. CDR1 is MDHEN and CDR2 is SYDVKM in the germline V gene. CDR3 protein: CASSPRGGVTEAFF. The CDR3 DNA sequence: TGTGCCAGCAGTCCCCGAGGGGGGGTCACTGAAGCTTTCTTT.

The chain joins TRBV7-9 to TRBJ1-2; D is undetermined. CDR1 and CDR2 from the germline V gene are SEHNR and FQNEAQ (reference sequence). V was clipped by 0 bases and J by 4 bases, with 6 bases between them. This CDR3 is 13 amino acids long. This CDR3 is CASSLAGSYGYTF. In nucleotides, the CDR3 is TGTGCCAGCAGCTTAGCGGGCAGCTATGGCTACACCTTC.

This chain uses TRBV5-4 with TRBJ2-5; 8 bases align to TRBD2. This CDR3 comprises 15 residues. Germline V lookup: CDR1 SGHNT, CDR2 YYREEE (reference sequence). V lost 4 bases and J lost 4; bases outside the gene matches: 9. In DNA, the CDR3 is TGTGCCAGCAGCGCCGGGGGGGCGTCGACAGAGACCCAGTACTTC. Protein sequence: CASSAGGASTETQYF. The full variable domain, rest sourced from reference TRBV5-4 and TRBJ2-5, is ETGVTQSPTHLIKTRGQQVTLRCSSQSGHNTVSWYQQALGQGPQFIFQYYREEENGRGNFPPRFSGLQFPNYSSELNVNALELDDSALYLCASSAGGASTETQYFGPGTRLLVL.

The V gene is TRBV10-2, the J gene TRBJ1-4; TRBD1 matches at 7 bases. Per germline, CDR1 WSHSY and CDR2 SAAADI. Trimming removed 5 bases from V and 4 bases from J; junction bases left unmatched: 4. The CDR3 is 14 amino acids. Here the CDR3 DNA reads TGCGCCAGCAGTCCGGGACAGTATAATGAAAAACTGTTTTTT. This codes for CASSPGQYNEKLFF.

The chain carries TRBV6-5 and TRBJ1-1, with TRBD1 identical over 9 bases. The junction had 4 bases not matched to a gene; V was cut back by 4 bases and J by 4 bases. The CDR3 covers 14 residues. Per germline, CDR1 MNHEY and CDR2 SVGAGI. CDR3 nucleotide sequence: TGTGCCAGCAGTTTTAGACAGGGGGGCACTGAAGCTTTCTTT. Residues: CASSFRQGGTEAFF.

This chain joins TRBV5-1 and TRBJ2-3; 13 bases are a match to TRBD2. CDR3 length equals 18 residues. Trimming removed 0 bases from V and 2 bases from J; junction bases left unmatched: 6. Germline V gene data show CDR1 as SGHRS and CDR2 as YFSETQ. The CDR3: CASSLAGLAGAITDTQYF. Written as DNA, the CDR3 is TGCGCCAGCAGCTTGGCCGGACTAGCGGGAGCGATCACAGATACGCAGTATTTT.

As DNA, the CDR3 is TGCGCCAGCAGCCTCTACGGGGAGACCCAGTACTTC. Protein sequence: CASSLYGETQYF. V usage is TRBV5-1 and J usage is TRBJ2-5, with D unclear. Germline CDR1 and CDR2: SGHRS and YFSETQ. The CDR3 covers 12 residues. V was trimmed by 4 bases and J by 5 bases, leaving 9 bases between them.

The chain is built from TRBV6-5 and TRBJ1-2; possibly TRBD1 for D (5 bases). Looked up from germline, CDR1 is MNHEY and CDR2 is SVGAGI. The CDR3 contains 14 residues. V shed 0 bases and J shed 4 bases, with 9 bases lying between them. Written as DNA, the CDR3 is TGTGCCAGCAGTTACTCGGCAGGGCCCTATGGCTACACCTTC. Residues: CASSYSAGPYGYTF.

The chain recombines TRBV7-9 with TRBJ2-2; D uncertain. The CDR3 loop spans 15 amino acids. Germline lookup yields CDR1 SEHNR and CDR2 FQNEAQ (reference sequence). V was pared by 2 bases and J by 7 bases, with 14 bases between. The CDR3 loop reads CASSLPYASGGELFF. DNA of the CDR3: TGTGCCAGCAGCTTACCCTACGCGAGTGGCGGGGAGCTGTTTTTT.

The V call is TRBV5-1, the J call TRBJ2-1, with 7 bases lining up with TRBD1. Per the germline V gene, CDR1 is SGHRS and CDR2 is YFSETQ. The CDR3 runs to 15 residues. With 9 bases clipped from V and 6 bases from J, the junction kept 15 bases outside the gene matches. The CDR3 DNA is TGCGCCACAGGCTTGGACAGGTTTGGGGCCAATGAGCAGTTCTTC. This codes for CATGLDRFGANEQFF.

The rearrangement joins TRBV5-6 to TRBJ2-7; TRBD2 agrees at 11 bases. Unmatched junction bases numbered 10, after V lost 0 bases and J lost 5 bases. The germline CDR1 and CDR2 sequences are SGHDT and YYEEEE. The CDR3 consists of 17 residues. CDR3 region: CASSLEVSTSGNHEQYF. For the CDR3, the DNA is TGTGCCAGCAGCTTGGAGGTATCGACTAGCGGGAACCACGAGCAGTACTTC.

The chain combines TRBV2 with TRBJ1-2, with TRBD1 identical over 9 bases. V was pared by 4 bases and J by 4 bases, with 1 base of the junction left unmatched. The CDR3 totals 13 residues. Germline-derived CDR1 and CDR2 are SNHLY and FYNNEI. CDR3 region: CASSAGQGYGYTF. CDR3 nucleotides: TGTGCCAGCAGTGCGGGACAGGGCTATGGCTACACCTTC.

V gene TRBV5-1 combines with J gene TRBJ2-7; 9 positions agree with TRBD1. V lost 0 bases and J lost 1; bases outside the gene matches: 2. The CDR3 extends over 15 amino acids. CDR1 and CDR2 from the germline V gene are SGHRS and YFSETQ. The CDR3 loop reads CASSLVDRGSYEQYF. The CDR3 bases are TGCGCCAGCAGCTTGGTCGACAGGGGGTCCTACGAGCAGTACTTC.

The V gene is TRBV7-9, the J gene TRBJ2-7, with TRBD2 matching over 11 bases. Trimming removed 6 bases from V and 3 bases from J; junction bases left unmatched: 7. This CDR3 is built from 15 residues. Germline loops: CDR1 SEHNR, CDR2 FQNEAQ (reference sequence). CDR3 in DNA: TGTGCCAGCAGTCTGGGGACTAGCGGATACTACGAGCAGTACTTC. It codes for CASSLGTSGYYEQYF.

This chain uses TRBV27 with TRBJ2-7; a possible D gene is TRBD1 (5 bases). The CDR3 is 13 residues long. Trimming removed 2 bases at V and 7 bases at J, with 12 bases between. In germline, CDR1 is MNHEY, CDR2 SMNVEV (reference sequence). The CDR3 nucleotides read TGTGCCAGCAGTTTAGGGGCCAGTCGGGAGCAGTACTTC. This gives the protein CASSLGASREQYF.

This chain connects TRBV4-1 to TRBJ2-5; a weak D match, TRBD2 (7 bases). This CDR3 region has 13 residues. Germline V gene sequence: CDR1 MGHRA, CDR2 YSYEKL. V was shortened by 1 base and J by 9 bases, with 12 bases between the two germline ends. CDR3: CASSQVREGAQYF. DNA for the CDR3: TGCGCCAGCAGCCAAGTTAGGGAGGGGGCCCAGTACTTC.

This chain joins TRBV5-1 and TRBJ2-4; the match to TRBD2 covers 8 bases. Per germline, CDR1 SGHRS and CDR2 YFSETQ. The CDR3 has 15 residues. The V and J ends lost 1 base and 8 bases, in that order; junction bases with no gene match: 8. CDR3 in DNA: TGCGCCAGCAGCTTGTTTAGCGGGGCCAAGGACATTCAGTACTTC. This encodes CASSLFSGAKDIQYF.